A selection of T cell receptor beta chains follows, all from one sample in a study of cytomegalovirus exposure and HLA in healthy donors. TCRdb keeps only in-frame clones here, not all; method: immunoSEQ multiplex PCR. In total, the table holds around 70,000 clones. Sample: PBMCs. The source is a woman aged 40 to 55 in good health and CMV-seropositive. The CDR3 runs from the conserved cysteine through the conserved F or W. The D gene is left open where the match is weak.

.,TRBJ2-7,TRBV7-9,TGTGCCAGCAGCTTATTCTTACAGGCACCCTACGAGCAGTACTTC,CASSLFLQAPYEQYF
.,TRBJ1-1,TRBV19,TGTGCCAGTAGTGGCAACACTGAAGCTTTCTTT,CASSGNTEAFF
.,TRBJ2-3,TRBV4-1,TGCGCCAGCAGCCTCCAGATCACAGATACGCAGTATTTT,CASSLQITDTQYF
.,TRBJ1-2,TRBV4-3,TGCGCCAGCAGCCAAGATCTTTCGCAGGGGAGCAACTATGGCTACACCTTC,CASSQDLSQGSNYGYTF
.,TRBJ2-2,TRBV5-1,TGCGCCAGCAGCTTGGAACGAGGGAACACCGGGGAGCTGTTTTTT,CASSLERGNTGELFF
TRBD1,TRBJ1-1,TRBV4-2,TGTGCCAGCAGCCAAGGGACAGGGGTGGGCCCGAACCCTGAAGCTTTCTTT,CASSQGTGVGPNPEAFF
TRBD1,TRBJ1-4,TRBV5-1,TGCGCCAGCAGCTCCGGACAGGAAGATGAAAAACTGTTTTTT,CASSSGQEDEKLFF
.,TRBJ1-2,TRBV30,TGTGCCTGGAGTGTAACAGGGTTCAGGAACTATGGCTACACCTTC,CAWSVTGFRNYGYTF
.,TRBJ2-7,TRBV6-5,TGTGCCAGCAGTTCGGGATACAGGGCCAACACCTACGAGCAGTACTTC,CASSSGYRANTYEQYF
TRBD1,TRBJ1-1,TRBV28,TGTGCCAGCTCTTACCCCAGGGGGCAAGTCGCCAGCACTGAAGCTTTCTTT,CASSYPRGQVASTEAFF
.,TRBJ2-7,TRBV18,TGTGCCAGCTCTCCCGGGACTCTCAACGGGTACGAGCAGTACTTC,CASSPGTLNGYEQYF
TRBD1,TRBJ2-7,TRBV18,TGTGCCAGCTCATCCACTTCAAGGGACAGGGCCTACGAGCAGTACTTC,CASSSTSRDRAYEQYF
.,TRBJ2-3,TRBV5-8,TGTGCCAGCACAAAAGGCGGGGCCCCAATTACAGATACGCAGTATTTT,CASTKGGAPITDTQYF
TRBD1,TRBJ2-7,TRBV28,TGTGCCAGCAGTTTGAGGACAGGGTACAGCGAGCAGTACTTC,CASSLRTGYSEQYF
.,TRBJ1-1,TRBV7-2,TGTGCCAGCAGCTCACCACATCGACAGGTCGTTTTGAGCACTGAAGCTTTCTTT,CASSSPHRQVVLSTEAFF
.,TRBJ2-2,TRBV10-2,TGCGCCAGCCTGGGAGGACCGAGCCCCGGGGAGCTGTTTTTT,CASLGGPSPGELFF
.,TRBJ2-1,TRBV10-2,TGCGCCAGCAGCACAGGGAGAGAGCAGTTCTTC,CASSTGREQFF
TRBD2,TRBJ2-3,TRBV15,TGTGCCACCAGCAGGACTAGCGGGGGGACAGATACGCAGTATTTT,CATSRTSGGTDTQYF
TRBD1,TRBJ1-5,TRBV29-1,TGCAGCGTCTGGGACAGGGCAAGCAATCAGCCCCAGCATTTT,CSVWDRASNQPQHF
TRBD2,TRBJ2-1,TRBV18,TGTGCCAGCTCACTCACGCCCGGACTAGCGGGCCTTTATAATGAGCAGTTCTTC,CASSLTPGLAGLYNEQFF
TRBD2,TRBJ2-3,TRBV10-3,TGTGCCATCAGAGACCCGGACCCCAGTCGGGGGGGCAAGACAGATACGCAGTATTTT,CAIRDPDPSRGGKTDTQYF
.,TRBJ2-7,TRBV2,TGTGCCAGCAGTGAAGCCAGATTACAGGGTGAGGGCGAGCAGTACTTC,CASSEARLQGEGEQYF
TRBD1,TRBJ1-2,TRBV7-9,TGTGCCAGCAGCTTAATTATGGGACAGGGGTACTATGGCTACACCTTC,CASSLIMGQGYYGYTF